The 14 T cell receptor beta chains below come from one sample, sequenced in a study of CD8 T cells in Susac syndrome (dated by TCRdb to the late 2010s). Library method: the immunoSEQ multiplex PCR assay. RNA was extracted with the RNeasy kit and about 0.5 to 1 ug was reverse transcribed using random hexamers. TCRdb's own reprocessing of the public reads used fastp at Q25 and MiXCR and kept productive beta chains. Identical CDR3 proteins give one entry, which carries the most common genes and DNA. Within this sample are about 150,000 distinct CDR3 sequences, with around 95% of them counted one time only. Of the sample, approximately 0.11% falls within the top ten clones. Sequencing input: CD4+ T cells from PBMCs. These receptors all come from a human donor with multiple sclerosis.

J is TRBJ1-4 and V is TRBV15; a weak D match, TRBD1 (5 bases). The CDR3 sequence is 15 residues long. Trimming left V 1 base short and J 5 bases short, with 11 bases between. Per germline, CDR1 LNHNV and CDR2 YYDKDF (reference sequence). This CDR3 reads CATSRVRGPNEKLFF. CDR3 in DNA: TGTGCCACCAGCAGAGTTAGGGGTCCCAATGAAAAACTGTTTTTT.

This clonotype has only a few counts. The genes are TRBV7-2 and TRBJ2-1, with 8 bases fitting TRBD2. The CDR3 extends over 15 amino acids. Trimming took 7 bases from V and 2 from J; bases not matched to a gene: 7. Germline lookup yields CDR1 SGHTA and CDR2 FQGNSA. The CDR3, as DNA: TGTGCCAGCACCCTTCTAGCGGGCCCCTACAATGAGCAGTTCTTC. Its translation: CASTLLAGPYNEQFF.

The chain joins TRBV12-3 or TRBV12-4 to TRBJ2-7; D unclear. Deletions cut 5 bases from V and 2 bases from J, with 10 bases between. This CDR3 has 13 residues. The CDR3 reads CASSPRRTYEQYF. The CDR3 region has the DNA TGTGCCAGCAGTCCCCGTCGCACCTACGAGCAGTACTTC.

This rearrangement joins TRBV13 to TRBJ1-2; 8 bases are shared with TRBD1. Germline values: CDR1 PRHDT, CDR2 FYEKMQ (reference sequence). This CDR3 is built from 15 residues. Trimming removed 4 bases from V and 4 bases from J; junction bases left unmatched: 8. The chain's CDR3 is CASSSRDRLAYGYTF. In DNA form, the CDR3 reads TGTGCCAGCAGCTCCCGGGACAGGTTAGCCTATGGCTACACCTTC.

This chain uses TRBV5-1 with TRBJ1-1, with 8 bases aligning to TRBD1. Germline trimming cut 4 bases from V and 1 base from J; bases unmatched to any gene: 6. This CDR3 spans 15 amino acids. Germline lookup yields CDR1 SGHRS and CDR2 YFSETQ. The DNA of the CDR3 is TGCGCCAGCAGCAATGGACAGGGAAAGAACACTGAAGCTTTCTTT. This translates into CASSNGQGKNTEAFF.

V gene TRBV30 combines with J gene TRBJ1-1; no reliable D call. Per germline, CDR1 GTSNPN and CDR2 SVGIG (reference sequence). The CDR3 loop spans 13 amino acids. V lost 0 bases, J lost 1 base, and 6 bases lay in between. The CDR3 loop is CAWSVHPNTEAFF. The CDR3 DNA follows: TGTGCCTGGAGTGTACACCCGAACACTGAAGCTTTCTTT.

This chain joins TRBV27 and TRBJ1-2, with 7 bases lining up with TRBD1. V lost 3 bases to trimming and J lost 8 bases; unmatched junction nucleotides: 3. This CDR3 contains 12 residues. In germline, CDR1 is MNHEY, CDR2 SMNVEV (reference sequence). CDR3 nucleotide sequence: TGTGCCAGCAGTTTTAGGGGGCAGGGCTACACCTTC. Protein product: CASSFRGQGYTF.

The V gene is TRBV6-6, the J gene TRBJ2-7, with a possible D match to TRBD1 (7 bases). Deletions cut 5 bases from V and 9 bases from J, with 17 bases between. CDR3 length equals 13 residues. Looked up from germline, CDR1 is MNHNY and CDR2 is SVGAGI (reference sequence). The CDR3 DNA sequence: TGTGCCAGCAGTGACCCGACAGGGCGGGGGCAGTACTTC. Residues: CASSDPTGRGQYF.

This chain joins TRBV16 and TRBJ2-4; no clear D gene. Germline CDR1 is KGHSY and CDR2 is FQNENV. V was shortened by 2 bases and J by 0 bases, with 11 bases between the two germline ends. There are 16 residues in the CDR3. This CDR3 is CASSQARTVAKNIQYF. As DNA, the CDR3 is TGTGCCAGCAGCCAAGCCCGGACGGTAGCCAAAAACATTCAGTACTTC.

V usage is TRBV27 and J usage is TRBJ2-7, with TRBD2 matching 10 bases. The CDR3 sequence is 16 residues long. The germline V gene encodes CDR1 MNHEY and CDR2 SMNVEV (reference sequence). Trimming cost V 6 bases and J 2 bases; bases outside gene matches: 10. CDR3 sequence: CASSPILAGLPYEQYF. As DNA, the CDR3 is TGTGCCAGCAGCCCCATACTAGCGGGGCTTCCCTACGAGCAGTACTTC.

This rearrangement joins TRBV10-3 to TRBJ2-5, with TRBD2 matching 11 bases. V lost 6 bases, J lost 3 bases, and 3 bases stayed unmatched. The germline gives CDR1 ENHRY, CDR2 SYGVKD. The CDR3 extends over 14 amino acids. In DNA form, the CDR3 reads TGTGCCATCAGCCCGACTAGCGGGGAAGAGACCCAGTACTTC. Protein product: CAISPTSGEETQYF.

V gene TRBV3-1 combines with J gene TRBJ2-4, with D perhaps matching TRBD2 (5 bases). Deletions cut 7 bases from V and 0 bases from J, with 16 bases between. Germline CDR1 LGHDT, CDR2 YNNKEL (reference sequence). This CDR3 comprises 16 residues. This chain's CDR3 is CASTDTGKLAKNIQYF. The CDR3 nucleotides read TGTGCCAGCACCGACACCGGGAAACTAGCCAAAAACATTCAGTACTTC. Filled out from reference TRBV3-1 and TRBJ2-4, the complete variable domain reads DTAVSQTPKYLVTQMGNDKSIKCEQNLGHDTMYWYKQDSKKFLKIMFSYNNKELIINETVPNRFSPKSPDKAHLNLHINSLELGDSAVYFCASTDTGKLAKNIQYFGAGTRLSVL.

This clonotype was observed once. CDR3 sequence (DNA): TGCAGCGCTACACAGGGGGCAGTCCGTGGCTACACCTTC. This codes for CSATQGAVRGYTF. The gene calls are TRBV29-1 and TRBJ1-2; 9 bases align to TRBD1. In germline, CDR1 is SQVTM, CDR2 ANQGSEA. The CDR3 totals 13 residues. J gave up 7 bases and V 7 bases, and 10 bases lay outside the gene matches.

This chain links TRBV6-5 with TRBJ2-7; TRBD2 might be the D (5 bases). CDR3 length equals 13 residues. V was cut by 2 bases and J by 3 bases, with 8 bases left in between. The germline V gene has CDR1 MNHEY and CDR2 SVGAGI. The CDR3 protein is CASSYTGFYEQYF. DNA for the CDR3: TGTGCCAGCAGTTACACGGGGTTCTACGAGCAGTACTTC.